The TCR beta chain under discussion was sequenced for a study of control samples from healthy donors and cancer patients. Sequencing was performed with immunoSEQ multiplex PCR; in TCRdb, only in-frame clones are kept and a portion is missing. The sample records approximately 210,000 clones, 90% to 95% being singletons. CDR3 length: 15 amino acids. Germline V gene sequence: CDR1 SNHLY, CDR2 FYNNEI. The junction had 4 bases not matched to a gene; V was cut back by 6 bases and J by 3 bases. The rearrangement links TRBV2 to TRBJ2-1; the match to TRBD1 covers 11 bases. The clonotype was recovered from a man aged 25-45 years in good health. The sequenced material came from blood. In nucleotides, the CDR3 is TGTGCCAGCAGAGCCGGGACAGGGGGCTACAATGAGCAGTTCTTC. Its protein product is CASRAGTGGYNEQFF.